This T cell receptor (beta chain) derives from a study of CD8 T cells in ankylosing spondylitis. General study results and limits: Among TCR beta sequences, a motif of under ten highly homologous variants appeared characteristic of ankylosing spondylitis blood.

TCRdb recomputed calls from the 5' RACE reads with MiXCR, one row per CDR3 protein. The sample has approximately 300,000 distinct CDR3 sequences; less than 9.5% are singletons. This clonotype appeared a few times. Antigen: not known. This sequence was found in a male donor with ankylosing spondylitis. The sequenced sample was blood, either unsorted or a sorted T cell fraction (not recorded which).

The CDR3 DNA is TGTGCCAGCAGCCCAGGGCCCTTTAGGGGCACTGAAGCTTTCTTT. Amino acid sequence: CASSPGPFRGTEAFF. The rearrangement uses TRBV7-2 and TRBJ1-1, with D possibly matching TRBD1 (5 bases). This CDR3 is 15 amino acids long. V was cut by 5 bases and J by 4 bases, with 17 bases left in between. Germline-derived CDR1 and CDR2 are SGHTA and FQGNSA.